This is a list of T cell receptor beta chains from one sample in a study of identical twins. TCRdb re-derived calls from the 5' RACE reads in MiXCR, one entry per CDR3 protein. Here the sample spans approximately 190,000 distinct CDR3 sequences, roughly 15% being singletons. These data were likewise used in another study, on T cells expressing NK-cell markers.

The sequenced sample consisted of CD8+ T cells sorted from blood. The receptors originated from a young woman in good health. The CDR3 runs from the conserved cysteine through the conserved F or W. Each record gives: clone size, V gene, D gene, J gene, CDR3 protein, CDR3 DNA. The D gene is left open where the match is weak. For some rows the clone size is stated as once, few or many, or as a class when expanded; others skip it.

few	TRBV20-1	TRBD2	TRBJ2-1	CSARSSTSGLEQFF	TGCAGTGCTAGATCCTCGACTAGCGGCCTTGAGCAGTTCTTC
few	TRBV4-3	.	TRBJ2-1	CASSQEERAYNEQFF	TGCGCCAGCAGCCAAGAAGAGCGGGCTTACAATGAGCAGTTCTTC
.	TRBV7-9	.	TRBJ1-5	CASSLVGGGGDQPQHF	TGTGCCAGCAGCTTAGTGGGTGGCGGGGGGGATCAGCCCCAGCATTTT
.	TRBV7-9	TRBD2	TRBJ2-1	CASSFFERGHNEQFF	TGTGCCAGCAGCTTCTTCGAGCGGGGCCACAATGAGCAGTTCTTC
.	TRBV9	.	TRBJ2-5	CASGTPETQYF	TGTGCCAGCGGGACTCCGGAGACCCAGTACTTC
few	TRBV15	TRBD2	TRBJ2-2	CATSGLGAGVLSVVAGELFF	TGTGCCACCAGCGGCCTCGGAGCGGGAGTGTTAAGTGTTGTGGCCGGGGAGCTGTTTTTT
.	TRBV24-1	TRBD1	TRBJ2-1	CATSPGQGASEQFF	TGTGCCACCAGTCCGGGACAGGGGGCGAGTGAGCAGTTCTTC
.	TRBV6-5	.	TRBJ2-7	CASSYSSGGYEQYF	TGTGCCAGCAGTTACTCGAGTGGGGGGTACGAGCAGTACTTC
many	TRBV5-1	.	TRBJ2-1	CASSSWAQHPYNEQFF	TGCGCCAGCAGCTCTTGGGCCCAACACCCCTACAATGAGCAGTTCTTC
.	TRBV12-3/TRBV12-4	TRBD1	TRBJ1-5	CASSGDSPWDQPQHF	TGTGCCAGCAGTGGGGACAGCCCCTGGGATCAGCCCCAGCATTTT
.	TRBV7-9	TRBD2	TRBJ2-1	CASSPPPSSGRSEQFF	TGTGCCAGCAGCCCTCCCCCGTCTAGCGGGAGGAGTGAGCAGTTCTTC
.	TRBV2	.	TRBJ2-1	CASTDGVYNEQFF	TGTGCCAGCACCGACGGGGTTTACAATGAGCAGTTCTTC
.	TRBV12-3/TRBV12-4	.	TRBJ2-5	CASSFSNTETQYF	TGTGCCAGCAGTTTCTCGAATACGGAGACCCAGTACTTC
.	TRBV29-1	.	TRBJ2-6	CSAWANVLTF	TGCAGCGCCTGGGCCAACGTCCTGACTTTC
many	TRBV12-3/TRBV12-4	.	TRBJ1-1	CASSLRQGMMNTEAFF	TGTGCCAGCAGTTTAAGGCAGGGGATGATGAACACTGAAGCTTTCTTT
.	TRBV3-1	TRBD2	TRBJ2-1	CASSQDYPGGADEQFF	TGTGCCAGCAGCCAAGATTATCCCGGGGGGGCGGATGAGCAGTTCTTC
few	TRBV7-9	.	TRBJ2-1	CASSPEGHEQFF	TGTGCCAGCAGTCCTGAGGGGCACGAGCAGTTCTTC
.	TRBV7-9	.	TRBJ2-1	CASSPSSKDGAYNEQFF	TGTGCCAGCAGCCCCAGTTCGAAGGACGGCGCCTACAATGAGCAGTTCTTC
few	TRBV6-2/TRBV6-3	TRBD2	TRBJ2-7	CASKAGVFHEQYF	TGTGCCAGCAAGGCGGGAGTTTTCCACGAGCAGTACTTC
.	TRBV7-8	.	TRBJ2-6	CASSLVWGKANVLTF	TGTGCCAGCAGCTTAGTCTGGGGGAAGGCCAACGTCCTGACTTTC
.	TRBV7-3	.	TRBJ2-6	CASSLGGHLSGANVLTF	TGTGCCAGCAGCCTAGGGGGACATCTCTCTGGGGCCAACGTCCTGACTTTC
.	TRBV9	.	TRBJ2-1	CASSVVSNEQFF	TGTGCCAGCAGCGTAGTGTCCAATGAGCAGTTCTTC
many	TRBV7-9	.	TRBJ1-5	CASSDGGQPQHF	TGTGCCAGCAGCGACGGGGGTCAGCCCCAGCATTTT
.	TRBV7-2	.	TRBJ2-7	CASSLGPDNYEQYF	TGTGCCAGCAGCTTAGGGCCGGACAACTACGAGCAGTACTTC
few	TRBV10-3	TRBD1	TRBJ2-7	CAIAGGTGGYEQYF	TGTGCCATCGCGGGCGGAACAGGGGGCTACGAGCAGTACTTC
few	TRBV10-2	.	TRBJ2-1	CASQVGHEQFF	TGCGCCAGTCAAGTTGGCCATGAGCAGTTCTTC
few	TRBV12-3/TRBV12-4	.	TRBJ2-7	CASSIGPSYEQYF	TGTGCCAGCAGCATCGGGCCTTCCTACGAGCAGTACTTC
few	TRBV13	.	TRBJ1-1	CASGGGPTEAFF	TGTGCCAGCGGTGGGGGGCCCACTGAAGCTTTCTTT
.	TRBV27	.	TRBJ2-5	CASSFLPGAQETQYF	TGTGCCAGCAGTTTTTTGCCGGGGGCGCAAGAGACCCAGTACTTC
.	TRBV27	.	TRBJ2-3	CASSFSRSTDTQYF	TGTGCCAGCAGTTTCTCACGTAGCACAGATACGCAGTATTTT
.	TRBV4-2	.	TRBJ2-5	CASGPGGQETQYF	TGTGCCAGCGGCCCCGGGGGCCAAGAGACCCAGTACTTC
many	TRBV7-8	TRBD2	TRBJ2-1	CASSLHLAGVLYNEQFF	TGTGCCAGCAGCCTGCACCTAGCGGGGGTCCTTTACAATGAGCAGTTCTTC
few	TRBV14	.	TRBJ2-7	CASSQVGGARSRAYEQYF	TGTGCCAGCAGCCAAGTTGGGGGGGCGAGATCCAGGGCCTACGAGCAGTACTTC
.	TRBV20-1	.	TRBJ2-7	CSARPLPYEQYF	TGCAGTGCTAGGCCTCTTCCCTACGAGCAGTACTTC
.	TRBV6-1	.	TRBJ2-1	CASSGFGTYNEQFF	TGTGCCAGCAGTGGGTTCGGGACTTACAATGAGCAGTTCTTC
.	TRBV5-1	TRBD1	TRBJ2-3	CASSLNGQGAVDTQYF	TGCGCCAGCAGCTTAAATGGGCAGGGGGCCGTAGATACGCAGTATTTT
.	TRBV12-3/TRBV12-4	.	TRBJ1-4	CASSLSGLGEKLFF	TGTGCCAGCAGTTTGTCGGGGTTGGGTGAAAAACTGTTTTTT
many	TRBV14	.	TRBJ1-1	CASSQDLNTEAFF	TGTGCCAGCAGCCAGGACCTGAACACTGAAGCTTTCTTT
.	TRBV30	TRBD2	TRBJ2-3	CAWTLGLGHTDTQYF	TGTGCCTGGACCTTGGGACTAGGACACACAGATACGCAGTATTTT
few	TRBV14	TRBD2	TRBJ2-2	CASSPLAGPNGELFF	TGTGCCAGCAGCCCGTTAGCGGGACCGAACGGGGAGCTGTTTTTT
.	TRBV7-3	.	TRBJ1-6	CASSLIGKNSPLHF	TGTGCCAGCAGCTTAATAGGGAAGAATTCACCCCTCCACTTT
few	TRBV5-5	.	TRBJ2-7	CASSLTGLTYEQYF	TGTGCCAGCAGCTTGACAGGGCTTACCTACGAGCAGTACTTC
few	TRBV7-2	.	TRBJ1-1	CASSPPTLGPNTEAFF	TGTGCCAGCAGCCCCCCCACCCTGGGCCCGAACACTGAAGCTTTCTTT
many	TRBV29-1	.	TRBJ2-1	CSLGGTGSYNEQFF	TGCAGCCTCGGAGGGACTGGCTCCTACAATGAGCAGTTCTTC